A single sample gave rise to the 31 T cell receptor beta chains below, sequenced in a study of T cell changes during pregnancy in multiple sclerosis. The repertoire was sequenced with immunoSEQ multiplex PCR; TCRdb's copy has only in-frame clones and lacks some. The data show 60,000 to 90,000 clones, with approximately 90% seen just once and 1.5% to 2% held by the top ten. The input for sequencing was peripheral blood, taken before pregnancy. All receptors derive from a female donor with multiple sclerosis, enrolled in a pregnancy study.

This clone was found once. The rearrangement uses TRBV19 and TRBJ1-4; D is undetermined. Looked up from germline, CDR1 is LNHDA and CDR2 is SQIVND (reference sequence). The V gene lost 1 base and the J gene lost 8 bases, with 14 bases spanning the gap. CDR3 length equals 15 residues. The CDR3 loop is CASSIGEGLREKLFF. The CDR3 nucleotides are TGTGCCAGTAGTATAGGAGAGGGATTGAGAGAAAAACTGTTTTTT.

Written as DNA, the CDR3 is TGTGCCAGTAGTAACACGGGACAGATTTATGGCTACACCTTC. Translated: CASSNTGQIYGYTF. V usage is TRBV19 and J usage is TRBJ1-2, with 7 nucleotides matching TRBD1. The CDR3 is 14 residues long. CDR1 and CDR2 from the germline V gene are LNHDA and SQIVND (reference sequence). Trimming at V came to 4 bases and at J to 5 bases, leaving 7 bases not matched to a gene.

The chain's CDR3 is CAISPGHHSSYNSPLHF. CDR3 coding DNA: TGTGCCATCAGTCCGGGACACCACAGCTCCTATAATTCACCCCTCCACTTT. The genes are TRBV10-3 and TRBJ1-6; D might be TRBD1 (6 bases). V lost 5 bases, J lost 0 bases, and 14 bases lay in between. Germline assignment: CDR1 ENHRY and CDR2 SYGVKD. The CDR3 has 17 amino acids.

This chain joins TRBV5-1 and TRBJ2-3; the D gene is possibly TRBD2 (6 bases). Germline V CDR1 and CDR2: SGHRS, YFSETQ. The V end was cut by 4 bases, the J end by 1 base, with 13 bases between. The CDR3 spans 15 residues. CDR3 protein: CASSPRWGGTDTQYF. For the CDR3, the DNA is TGCGCCAGCAGCCCCCGGTGGGGGGGCACAGATACGCAGTATTTT.

The CDR3 here is CASGQGVGSGANVLTF. CDR3 nucleotides: TGTGCCAGCGGACAGGGGGTCGGGTCTGGGGCCAACGTCCTGACTTTC. This chain uses TRBV19 with TRBJ2-6; TRBD1 matches at 10 bases. J gave up 1 base and V 9 bases, and 6 bases lay outside the gene matches. Germline V gene data show CDR1 as LNHDA and CDR2 as SQIVND (reference sequence). This CDR3 region has 16 residues.

The chain joins TRBV27 to TRBJ2-7; D is perhaps TRBD1 (5 bases). With 2 bases removed from V and 3 bases from J, the gap between germline ends came to 11 bases. Germline V CDR1 and CDR2: MNHEY, SMNVEV (reference sequence). The CDR3 is 14 residues long. Written as DNA, the CDR3 is TGTGCCAGCAGTTTAAAGGGGAAGGGCTACGAGCAGTACTTC. Amino acids: CASSLKGKGYEQYF.

The rearrangement uses TRBV2 and TRBJ1-1; D is uncertain. Trimming cost V 7 bases and J 0 bases, with 12 bases left between them. The CDR3 runs 14 residues. CDR1 SNHLY and CDR2 FYNNEI come from the germline V gene. CDR3: CASKVPPVNTEAFF. DNA for the CDR3: TGTGCCAGCAAAGTCCCCCCGGTGAACACTGAAGCTTTCTTT.

The chain recombines TRBV6-1 with TRBJ1-6, with 7 bases matching TRBD1. The J segment lost 5 bases and the V segment lost 2 bases, leaving 12 bases of the junction unmatched. Germline assignment: CDR1 MNHNS and CDR2 SASEGT. CDR3 length: 18 residues. As DNA, the CDR3 is TGTGCCAGCAGTGAATTAGGGATGGAGGGGGCAGATAATTCACCCCTCCACTTT. This gives the protein CASSELGMEGADNSPLHF.

The genes are TRBV4-1 and TRBJ1-1; TRBD1 matches at 7 bases. Per the germline V gene, CDR1 is MGHRA and CDR2 is YSYEKL. The CDR3 has 16 residues. V trimming: 4 bases; J trimming: 1 base; junction bases outside the gene matches: 9. The CDR3 reads CASSLRTGTENTEAFF. The CDR3 bases are TGCGCCAGCAGCCTAAGAACCGGGACAGAGAACACTGAAGCTTTCTTT.

This rearrangement joins TRBV5-5 to TRBJ2-7, with 7 bases fitting TRBD2. CDR1 and CDR2 (germline): SGHKS, YYEKEE (reference sequence). J was trimmed by 3 bases and V by 0 bases; bases with no gene match: 6. This CDR3 comprises 15 residues. The CDR3 spells CASSLASLADYEQYF. CDR3 DNA: TGTGCCAGCAGCTTGGCCTCTCTAGCGGACTACGAGCAGTACTTC.

The chain uses TRBV18 and TRBJ2-2; D might be TRBD1 (5 bases). Trimming shortened V by 6 bases and J by 7 bases, and 18 bases separated the two germline ends. This CDR3 has 15 residues. Germline CDR1 is KGHSH and CDR2 is LQKENI. The CDR3 DNA reads TGTGCCAGCTCTCAAGCGCAGGGTAGAGACGGGGAGCTGTTTTTT. This encodes CASSQAQGRDGELFF.

CDR3 coding DNA: TGTGCCAGCAGCTTAGCCCAGGGGAGTATGTACACTGAAGCTTTCTTT. Translating it yields CASSLAQGSMYTEAFF. The V gene is TRBV11-2, the J gene TRBJ1-1; D is possibly TRBD1 (6 bases). V was cut by 1 base and J by 3 bases, with 15 bases left in between. The CDR3 runs to 16 residues. Germline V gene lookup returns CDR1 SGHAT and CDR2 FQNNGV.

This clone was seen only a few times. The J gene is TRBJ2-1, the V gene TRBV7-2; 8 bases are a match to TRBD1. CDR1 and CDR2 (germline): SGHTA, FQGNSA. V was clipped by 9 bases and J by 6 bases; unmatched bases: 10. This CDR3 is built from 14 residues. The CDR3 spells CASLRDRHSNEQFF. In DNA form, the CDR3 reads TGTGCCAGTTTACGGGACAGGCACTCCAATGAGCAGTTCTTC.

The chain links TRBV7-2 to TRBJ2-5, with 7 positions matching TRBD1. CDR3 length equals 14 residues. J gave up 1 base and V 5 bases, and 4 bases lay outside the gene matches. CDR1 is SGHTA, CDR2 FQGNSA, per germline. CDR3 amino acids: CASSPGQRQETQYF. The CDR3 bases are TGTGCCAGCAGCCCGGGACAGCGCCAAGAGACCCAGTACTTC.

The chain is built from TRBV2 and TRBJ1-1, with 7 bases identical to TRBD1. The V gene end was trimmed by 5 bases and the J gene end by 0 bases; junction bases not matched to a gene: 3. CDR1 and CDR2 from the germline V gene are SNHLY and FYNNEI. This CDR3 region has 14 residues. CDR3 protein: CASSKGQLNTEAFF. Written as DNA, the CDR3 is TGTGCCAGCAGTAAGGGACAGCTGAACACTGAAGCTTTCTTT.

CDR3 coding DNA: TGCGCCAGCAGCCAAATGACAGGGGGCTACACTGAAGCTTTCTTT. Encoded protein: CASSQMTGGYTEAFF. The J gene is TRBJ1-1, the V gene TRBV4-1; 10 bases agree with TRBD1. V gave up 2 bases and J gave up 3 bases; unmatched junction bases: 3. CDR1 and CDR2 (germline): MGHRA, YSYEKL. This CDR3 comprises 15 residues.

The count of this clone is one. CDR3 protein: CASIEGRGGGYTF. The DNA of the CDR3 is TGTGCCAGCATCGAGGGCCGAGGGGGCGGCTACACCTTC. The chain links TRBV28 to TRBJ1-2; 7 bases map to TRBD1. Germline V gives CDR1 MDHEN, CDR2 SYDVKM. This CDR3 is 13 amino acids long. V was pared by 7 bases and J by 8 bases, with 10 bases of the junction left unmatched.

The V gene is TRBV5-1, the J gene TRBJ1-1, with TRBD1 identical over 7 bases. Germline assignment: CDR1 SGHRS and CDR2 YFSETQ. The V gene end was trimmed by 1 base and the J gene end by 0 bases; junction bases not matched to a gene: 9. The CDR3 is 17 amino acids. CDR3 sequence: CASSLSSPQGMNTEAFF. CDR3 sequence (DNA): TGCGCCAGCAGCTTGTCAAGCCCACAGGGGATGAACACTGAAGCTTTCTTT.

The genes are TRBV18 and TRBJ2-6, with D tentatively TRBD2 (6 bases). The CDR3 is 16 amino acids. Germline lookup yields CDR1 KGHSH and CDR2 LQKENI. The V end was cut by 3 bases, the J end by 3 bases, with 12 bases between. The CDR3 reads CASSPRRDGGANVLTF. In DNA form, the CDR3 reads TGTGCCAGCTCACCGAGGAGGGATGGTGGGGCCAACGTCCTGACTTTC.

The chain combines TRBV29-1 with TRBJ1-1; D perhaps matches TRBD1 (5 bases). V was trimmed by 3 bases and J by 0 bases, leaving 8 bases between them. This CDR3 comprises 13 residues. Germline V CDR1 and CDR2: SQVTM, ANQGSEA. The CDR3 spells CSVEVQVNTEAFF. The CDR3 DNA sequence: TGCAGCGTTGAGGTACAGGTGAACACTGAAGCTTTCTTT.

In its sample, this clone was seen many times. The chain has TRBV6-4 and TRBJ2-3; tentative D call: TRBD2 (5 bases). This CDR3 comprises 15 residues. Germline V gene lookup returns CDR1 MRHNA and CDR2 SNTAGT. Trimming removed 6 bases from V and 1 base from J, with 14 bases in between. DNA of the CDR3: TGTGCCAGCAGCAGGACTGCCGAGGGCACAGATACGCAGTATTTT. This codes for CASSRTAEGTDTQYF.

The chain combines TRBV9 with TRBJ2-1; no clear D gene. The CDR3 contains 15 residues. Germline CDR1 and CDR2: SGDLS and YYNGEE. V dropped 0 bases and J dropped 0 bases, with 7 bases sitting between them. DNA of the CDR3: TGTGCCAGCAGCGTAGACTCGAGCTCCTACAATGAGCAGTTCTTC. It yields the protein CASSVDSSSYNEQFF.

The chain joins TRBV27 to TRBJ2-6, with 7 bases aligning to TRBD2. The V and J ends lost 7 bases and 1 base, in that order; junction bases with no gene match: 1. CDR3 size: 14 residues. Germline CDR1 is MNHEY and CDR2 is SMNVEV (reference sequence). Written as DNA, the CDR3 is TGTGCCAGCACGGGGGGATCTGGGGCCAACGTCCTGACTTTC. The encoded protein is CASTGGSGANVLTF.

This clone has just one count. This rearrangement joins TRBV5-1 to TRBJ2-5, with a possible D match to TRBD2 (5 bases). CDR3 length equals 13 residues. Trimming took off 4 bases at V and 3 bases at J, with 10 bases between the two ends. Per the germline V gene, CDR1 is SGHRS and CDR2 is YFSETQ. In nucleotides, the CDR3 is TGCGCCAGCAGCCAAGGAGGAGAAGAGACCCAGTACTTC. It translates to CASSQGGEETQYF.

This clone has a single count. V usage is TRBV7-8 and J usage is TRBJ1-2; TRBD1 might be the D (6 bases). CDR1 is SGHVS and CDR2 is FQNEAQ in the germline V gene. V was shortened by 0 bases and J by 7 bases, with 12 bases between the two germline ends. This CDR3 comprises 14 residues. The CDR3 coding sequence is TGTGCCAGCAGCTTAGCGGCAGGGGCTCTTGGCTACACCTTC. This encodes CASSLAAGALGYTF. The full variable domain, rest sourced from reference TRBV7-8 and TRBJ1-2, is GAGVSQSPRYKVAKRGQDVALRCDPISGHVSLFWYQQALGQGPEFLTYFQNEAQLDKSGLPSDRFFAERPEGSVSTLKIQRTQQEDSAVYLCASSLAAGALGYTFGSGTRLTVV.

With respect to this clone: The same CDR3 is also encoded by other DNA sequences in this sample. The rearrangement links TRBV4-3 to TRBJ2-3; TRBD2 aligns across 12 bases. The CDR3 extends over 17 amino acids. Germline CDR1 LGHNA, CDR2 YSLEER. The V gene end was trimmed by 1 base and the J gene end by 4 bases; junction bases not matched to a gene: 6. This CDR3 is CASSQALAGGPSDTQYF. The CDR3, as DNA: TGCGCCAGCAGCCAAGCCCTAGCGGGGGGGCCTTCAGATACGCAGTATTTT.

This sequence joins TRBV5-4 and TRBJ1-2; 8 positions match TRBD1. The CDR3 extends over 15 amino acids. Per the germline V gene, CDR1 is SGHNT and CDR2 is YYREEE (reference sequence). V lost 2 bases and J lost 6; bases outside the gene matches: 9. For the CDR3, the DNA is TGTGCCAGCAGCTTTTCAGGACAGGGAGGTCATGGCTACACCTTC. Translating it yields CASSFSGQGGHGYTF.

J is TRBJ1-2 and V is TRBV2; no clear D. V dropped 8 bases and J dropped 9 bases, with 10 bases sitting between them. This CDR3 is built from 10 residues. Looked up from germline, CDR1 is SNHLY and CDR2 is FYNNEI. The CDR3 is CASGGGRYTF. The CDR3 DNA reads as TGTGCCAGCGGAGGAGGCCGCTACACCTTC.

DNA for the CDR3: TGCGCCAGCAGCTTAGGTGGTACAGACCCAGGCTACGAGCAGTACTTC. As protein: CASSLGGTDPGYEQYF. The gene calls are TRBV5-1 and TRBJ2-7; D gene ambiguous. Trimming cost V 2 bases and J 3 bases, with 18 bases left between them. Germline-derived CDR1 and CDR2 are SGHRS and YFSETQ. The CDR3 covers 16 residues.

The V call is TRBV29-1, the J call TRBJ2-1; TRBD2 aligns across 11 bases. Per the germline V gene, CDR1 is SQVTM and CDR2 is ANQGSEA. CDR3 length: 17 residues. V gave up 3 bases and J gave up 0 bases; unmatched junction bases: 7. The CDR3 here is CSVERLAGLSSYNEQFF. The CDR3 nucleotides are TGCAGCGTTGAGCGACTAGCGGGACTGAGCTCCTACAATGAGCAGTTCTTC.

This rearrangement joins TRBV4-3 to TRBJ1-5, with 7 bases aligning to TRBD1. Germline assignment: CDR1 LGHNA and CDR2 YSLEER. V was pared by 2 bases and J by 6 bases, with 13 bases of the junction left unmatched. The CDR3 has 17 amino acids. The DNA of the CDR3 is TGCGCCAGCAGCCAATCCCTTCGACAGGGCGGCCTTCAGCCCCAGCATTTT. Its translation is CASSQSLRQGGLQPQHF.